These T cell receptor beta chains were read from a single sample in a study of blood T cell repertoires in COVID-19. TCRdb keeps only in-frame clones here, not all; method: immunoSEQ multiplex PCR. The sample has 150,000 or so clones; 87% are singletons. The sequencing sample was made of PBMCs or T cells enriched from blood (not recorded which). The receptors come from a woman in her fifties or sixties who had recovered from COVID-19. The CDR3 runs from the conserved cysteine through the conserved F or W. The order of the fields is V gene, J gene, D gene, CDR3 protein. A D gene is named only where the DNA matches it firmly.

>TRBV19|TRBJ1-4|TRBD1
CASSAPGQGLEKLFF
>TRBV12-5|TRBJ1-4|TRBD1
CASGLVGDRESTGEKLFF
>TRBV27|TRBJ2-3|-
CASSLSSPDTQYF
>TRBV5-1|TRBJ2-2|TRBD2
CASRGSGKITGELFF
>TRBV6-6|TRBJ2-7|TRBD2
CASSYPPGLAGVEQYF
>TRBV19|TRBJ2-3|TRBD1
CASSIDFGTGTDTQYF
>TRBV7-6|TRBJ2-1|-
CASSLAQGLGGFF
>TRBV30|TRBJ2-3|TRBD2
CAWRGLAGGGDTQYF
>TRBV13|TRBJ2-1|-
CASSFTVSYNEQFF
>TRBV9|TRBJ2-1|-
CASSARSYNEQFF
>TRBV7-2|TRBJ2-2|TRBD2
CASSSGLAANTGELFF
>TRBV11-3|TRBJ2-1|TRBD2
CASGPGGPDNEQFF
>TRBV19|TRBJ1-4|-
CASSNRAANEKLFF
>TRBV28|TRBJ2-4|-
CASRPQGINIQYF
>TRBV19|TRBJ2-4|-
CASTTTQVSGKNIQYF
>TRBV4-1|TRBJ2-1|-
CASSRNEGYNEQFF
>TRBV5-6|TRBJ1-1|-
CASSSTNRDMNTEAFF
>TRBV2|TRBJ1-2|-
CASNPGRGAYGYTF
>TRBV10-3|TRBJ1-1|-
CAISGREGRHTEAFF
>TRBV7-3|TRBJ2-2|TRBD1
CASSLDSPGQGTGELFF
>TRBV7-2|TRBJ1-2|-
CASSLESFYGYTF
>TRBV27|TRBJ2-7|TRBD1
CASRGAGTGEHEQYF
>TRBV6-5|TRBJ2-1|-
CASSQGKIYNEQFF
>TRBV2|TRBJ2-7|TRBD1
CASIITGGASYEQYF
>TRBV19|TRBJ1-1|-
CASHFRRANTEAFF
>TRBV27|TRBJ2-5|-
CASSFTRGSQETQYF
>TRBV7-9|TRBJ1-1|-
CASSSTGSGAFF
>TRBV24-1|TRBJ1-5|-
CATSGQAGQPQHF
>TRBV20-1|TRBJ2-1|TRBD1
CSASRTGPYNEQFF
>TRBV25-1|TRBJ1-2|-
CASSESIGYTF
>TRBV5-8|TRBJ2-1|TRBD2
CASSRSGSSYNEQFF
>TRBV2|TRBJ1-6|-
CASSNTENSPLHF
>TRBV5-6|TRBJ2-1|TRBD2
CASSFSGSLYNEQFF
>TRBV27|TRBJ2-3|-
CASSFSTVTDTQYF
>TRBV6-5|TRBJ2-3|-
CASSYSSPSVDTQYF
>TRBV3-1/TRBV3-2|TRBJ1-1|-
CASSHGDSGTEAFF
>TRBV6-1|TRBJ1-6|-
CASSVLEGATSYYNSPLHF
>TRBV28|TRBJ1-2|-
CASSVAQGPSYGYTF
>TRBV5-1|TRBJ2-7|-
CASSKLAEGSYEQYF
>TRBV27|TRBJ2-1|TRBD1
CASSPRTGAYNEQFF
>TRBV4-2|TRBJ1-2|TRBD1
CASSHPGTGNGYTF
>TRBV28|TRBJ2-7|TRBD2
CASSPRPGLAGPPAF
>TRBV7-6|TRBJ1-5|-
CASSPLPLLQGGSQPQHF
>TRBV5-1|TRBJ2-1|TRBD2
CASSPLAGAYNEQFF